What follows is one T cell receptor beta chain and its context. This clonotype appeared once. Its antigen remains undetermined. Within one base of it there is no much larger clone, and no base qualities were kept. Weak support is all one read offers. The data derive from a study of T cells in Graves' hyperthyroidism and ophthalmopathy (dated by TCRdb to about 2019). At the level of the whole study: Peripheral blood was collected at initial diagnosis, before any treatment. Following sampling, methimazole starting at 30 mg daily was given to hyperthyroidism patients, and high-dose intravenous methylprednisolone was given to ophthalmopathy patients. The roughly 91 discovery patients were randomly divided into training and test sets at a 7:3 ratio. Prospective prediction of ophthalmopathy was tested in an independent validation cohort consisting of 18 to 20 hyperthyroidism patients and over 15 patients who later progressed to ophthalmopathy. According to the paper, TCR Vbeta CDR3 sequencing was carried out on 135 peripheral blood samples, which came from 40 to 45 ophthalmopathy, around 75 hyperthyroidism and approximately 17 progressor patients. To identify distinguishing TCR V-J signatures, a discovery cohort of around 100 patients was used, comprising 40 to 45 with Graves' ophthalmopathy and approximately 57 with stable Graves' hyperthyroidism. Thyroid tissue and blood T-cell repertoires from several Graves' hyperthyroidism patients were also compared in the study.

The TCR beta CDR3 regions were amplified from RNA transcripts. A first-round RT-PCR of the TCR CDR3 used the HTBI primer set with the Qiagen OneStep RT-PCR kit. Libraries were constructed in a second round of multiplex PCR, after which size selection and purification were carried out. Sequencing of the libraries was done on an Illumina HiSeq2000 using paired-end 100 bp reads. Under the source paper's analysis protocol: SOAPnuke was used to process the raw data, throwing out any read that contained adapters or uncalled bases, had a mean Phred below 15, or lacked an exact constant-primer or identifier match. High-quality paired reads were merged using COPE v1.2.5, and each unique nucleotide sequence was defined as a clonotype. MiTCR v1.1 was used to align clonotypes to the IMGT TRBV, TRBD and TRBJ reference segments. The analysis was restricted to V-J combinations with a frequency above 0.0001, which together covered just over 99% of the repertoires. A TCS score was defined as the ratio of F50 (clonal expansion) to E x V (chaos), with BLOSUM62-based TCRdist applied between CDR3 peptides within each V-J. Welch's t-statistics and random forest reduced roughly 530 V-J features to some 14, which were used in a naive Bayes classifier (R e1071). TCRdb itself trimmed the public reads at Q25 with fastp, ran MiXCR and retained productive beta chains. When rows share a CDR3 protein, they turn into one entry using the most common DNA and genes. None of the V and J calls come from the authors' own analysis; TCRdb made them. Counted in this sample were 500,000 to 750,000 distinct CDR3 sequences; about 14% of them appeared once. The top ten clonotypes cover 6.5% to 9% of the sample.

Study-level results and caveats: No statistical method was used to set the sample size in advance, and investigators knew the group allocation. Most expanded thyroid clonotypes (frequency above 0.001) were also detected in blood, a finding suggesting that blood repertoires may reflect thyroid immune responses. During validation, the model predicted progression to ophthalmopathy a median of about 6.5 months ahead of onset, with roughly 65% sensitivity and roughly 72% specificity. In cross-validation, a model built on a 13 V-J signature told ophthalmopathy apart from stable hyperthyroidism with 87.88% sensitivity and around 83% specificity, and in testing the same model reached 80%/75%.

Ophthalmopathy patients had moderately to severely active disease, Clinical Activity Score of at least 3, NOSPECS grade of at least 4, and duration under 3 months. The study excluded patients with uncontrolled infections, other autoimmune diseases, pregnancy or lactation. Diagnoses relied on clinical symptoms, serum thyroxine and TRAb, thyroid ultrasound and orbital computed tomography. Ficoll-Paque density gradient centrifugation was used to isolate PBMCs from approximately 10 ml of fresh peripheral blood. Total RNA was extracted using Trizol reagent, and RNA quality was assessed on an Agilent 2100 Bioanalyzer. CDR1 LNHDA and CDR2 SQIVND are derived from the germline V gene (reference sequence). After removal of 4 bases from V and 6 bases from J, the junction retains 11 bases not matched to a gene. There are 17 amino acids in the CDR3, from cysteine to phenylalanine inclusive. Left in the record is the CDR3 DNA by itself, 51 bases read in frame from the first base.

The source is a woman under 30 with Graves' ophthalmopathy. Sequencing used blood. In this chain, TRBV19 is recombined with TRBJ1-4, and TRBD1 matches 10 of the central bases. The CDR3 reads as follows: CASSTLTRDRGDEKLFF. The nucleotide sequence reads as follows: TGTGCCAGTAGTACCCTAACGAGGGACAGGGGAGATGAAAAACTGTTTTTT.